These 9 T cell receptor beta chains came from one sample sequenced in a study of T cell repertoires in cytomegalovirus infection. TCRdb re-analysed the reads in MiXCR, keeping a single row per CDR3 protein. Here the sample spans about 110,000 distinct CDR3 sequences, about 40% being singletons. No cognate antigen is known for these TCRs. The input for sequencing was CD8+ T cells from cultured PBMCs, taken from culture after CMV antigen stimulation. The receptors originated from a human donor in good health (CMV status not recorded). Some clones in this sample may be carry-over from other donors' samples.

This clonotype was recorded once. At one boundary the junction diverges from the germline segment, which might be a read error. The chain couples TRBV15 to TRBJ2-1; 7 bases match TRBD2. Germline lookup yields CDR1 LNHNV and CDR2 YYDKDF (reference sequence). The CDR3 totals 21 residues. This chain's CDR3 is CATSSPKLGTIHTDAYNVQFF. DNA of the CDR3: TGTGCCACCAGCAGCCCCAAGCTCGGGACTATCCACACGGACGCCTACAATGTGCAGTTCTTC.

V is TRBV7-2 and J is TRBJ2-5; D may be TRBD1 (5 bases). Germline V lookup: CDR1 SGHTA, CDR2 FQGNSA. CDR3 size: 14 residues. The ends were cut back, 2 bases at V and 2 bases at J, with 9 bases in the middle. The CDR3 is CASSLSRTQETQYF. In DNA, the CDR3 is TGTGCCAGCAGCTTATCCCGGACACAAGAGACCCAGTACTTC. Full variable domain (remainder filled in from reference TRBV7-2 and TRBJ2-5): GAGVSQSPSNKVTEKGKDVELRCDPISGHTALYWYRQSLGQGLEFLIYFQGNSAPDKSGLPSDRFSAERTGGSVSTLTIQRTQQEDSAVYLCASSLSRTQETQYFGPGTRLLVL.

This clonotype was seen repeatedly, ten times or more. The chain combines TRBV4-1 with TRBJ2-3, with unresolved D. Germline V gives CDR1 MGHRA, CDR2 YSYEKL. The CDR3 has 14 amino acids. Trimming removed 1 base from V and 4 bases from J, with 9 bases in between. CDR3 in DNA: TGCGCCAGCAGCCAAGTTCTCCAGGCAGATACGCAGTATTTT. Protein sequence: CASSQVLQADTQYF.

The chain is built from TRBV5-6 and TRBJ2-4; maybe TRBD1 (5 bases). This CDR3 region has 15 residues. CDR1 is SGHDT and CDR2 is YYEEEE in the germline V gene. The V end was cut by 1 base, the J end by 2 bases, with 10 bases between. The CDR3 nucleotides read TGTGCCAGCAGCTTGCAGGGTACGACCAAAAACATTCAGTACTTC. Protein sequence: CASSLQGTTKNIQYF.

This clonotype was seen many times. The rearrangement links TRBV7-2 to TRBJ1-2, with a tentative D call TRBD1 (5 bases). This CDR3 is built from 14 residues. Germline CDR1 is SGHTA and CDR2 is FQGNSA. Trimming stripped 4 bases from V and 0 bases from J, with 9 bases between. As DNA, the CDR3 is TGTGCCAGCAGCTGGGGACCAGCTAACTATGGCTACACCTTC. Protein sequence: CASSWGPANYGYTF.

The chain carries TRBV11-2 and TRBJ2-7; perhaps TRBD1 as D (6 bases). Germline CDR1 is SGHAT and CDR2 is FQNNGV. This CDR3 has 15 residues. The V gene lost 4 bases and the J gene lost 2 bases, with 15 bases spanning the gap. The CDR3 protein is CASSSLDSAPYEQYF. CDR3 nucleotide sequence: TGTGCCAGCAGCTCCCTGGACAGTGCACCCTACGAGCAGTACTTC.

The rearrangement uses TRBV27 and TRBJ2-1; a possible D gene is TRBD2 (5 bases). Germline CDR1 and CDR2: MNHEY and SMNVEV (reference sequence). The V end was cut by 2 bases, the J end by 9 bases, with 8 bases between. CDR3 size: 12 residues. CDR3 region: CASSLKGSEQFF. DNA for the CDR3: TGTGCCAGCAGTTTAAAAGGGAGTGAGCAGTTCTTC.

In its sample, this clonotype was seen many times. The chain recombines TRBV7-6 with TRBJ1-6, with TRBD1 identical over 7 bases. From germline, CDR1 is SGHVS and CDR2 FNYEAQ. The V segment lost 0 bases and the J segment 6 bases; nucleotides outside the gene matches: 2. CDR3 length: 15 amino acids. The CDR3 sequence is CASSLATGANSPLHF. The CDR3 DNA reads TGTGCCAGCAGCTTAGCTACAGGGGCTAATTCACCCCTCCACTTT.

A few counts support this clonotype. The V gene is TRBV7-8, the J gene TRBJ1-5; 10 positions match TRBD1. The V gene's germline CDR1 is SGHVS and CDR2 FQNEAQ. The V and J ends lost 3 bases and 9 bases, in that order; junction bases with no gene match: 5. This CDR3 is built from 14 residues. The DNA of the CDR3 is TGTGCCAGCAGCTTGAGACAGGGGGCATGGCCCCAGCATTTT. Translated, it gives CASSLRQGAWPQHF.